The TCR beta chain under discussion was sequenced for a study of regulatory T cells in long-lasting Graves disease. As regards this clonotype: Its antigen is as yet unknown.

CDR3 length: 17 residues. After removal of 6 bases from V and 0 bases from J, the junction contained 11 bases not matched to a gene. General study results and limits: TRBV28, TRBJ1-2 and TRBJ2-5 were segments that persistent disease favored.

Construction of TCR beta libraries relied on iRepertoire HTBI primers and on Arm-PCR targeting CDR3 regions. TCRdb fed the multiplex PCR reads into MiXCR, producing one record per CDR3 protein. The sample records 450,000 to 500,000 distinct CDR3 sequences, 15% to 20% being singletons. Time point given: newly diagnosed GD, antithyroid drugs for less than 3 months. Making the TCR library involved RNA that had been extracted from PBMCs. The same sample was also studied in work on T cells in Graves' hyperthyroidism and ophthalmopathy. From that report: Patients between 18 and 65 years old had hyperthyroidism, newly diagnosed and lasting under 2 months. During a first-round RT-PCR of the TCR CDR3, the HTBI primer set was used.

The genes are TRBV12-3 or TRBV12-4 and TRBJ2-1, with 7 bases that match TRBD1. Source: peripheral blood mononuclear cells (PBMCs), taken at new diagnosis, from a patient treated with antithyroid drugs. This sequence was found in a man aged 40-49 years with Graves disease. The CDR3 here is CASSHLTGPLSYNEQFF. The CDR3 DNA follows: TGTGCCAGCAGCCACCTGACAGGGCCCCTCTCCTACAATGAGCAGTTCTTC.